This record concerns one T cell receptor (beta chain) sequence. The data were taken from a study of blood T cells in healthy people across ages. The use of a sample-barcoded 5' primer and a J-beta primer mix characterized a second PCR of about 6 to 11 cycles. TCRdb fed the 5' RACE reads into MiXCR, producing one record per CDR3 protein. Of approximately 800,000 distinct CDR3 sequences in the sample, 25% are singletons; the top ten hold approximately 3.7%. J lost 7 bases, V lost 4 bases, and 10 bases had no gene match. The CDR3 is made up of 15 amino acids. The germline gives CDR1 SEHNR, CDR2 FQNEAQ (reference sequence). Each of the donors had 8 to 10 milliliters of peripheral blood drawn into EDTA-treated Vacutainer tubes. These data were also reused for a study on T cells of mothers and their children. That work states: Donation involved three healthy Caucasian mothers and the six children that they had.

The chain employs TRBV7-9 and TRBJ2-1; 7 bases map to TRBD1. Sequenced sample: blood. This TCR was recovered from a boy aged 5-17 years in good health. In nucleotides, the CDR3 is TGTGCCAGCAGCTCCCGACAGGGTATGGCGAATGAGCAGTTCTTC. It codes for CASSSRQGMANEQFF. Drawing the rest from reference TRBV7-9 and TRBJ2-1, the complete variable domain is DTGVSQNPRHKITKRGQNVTFRCDPISEHNRLYWYRQTLGQGPEFLTYFQNEAQLEKSRLLSDRFSAERPKGSFSTLEIQRTEQGDSAMYLCASSSRQGMANEQFFGPGTRLTVL.